The 8 T cell receptor beta chains below were found in one sample sequenced in a study of monozygotic twins with inflammatory bowel disease. One entry per CDR3 protein, without DNA, is what TCRdb gives after re-calling the 5' RACE reads. In total, the table holds some 89,000 distinct CDR3 sequences. The sequencing input was blood. These receptors were taken from a human donor with ulcerative colitis or Crohn's disease, or a healthy co-twin of an affected twin (not recorded which).

The rearrangement joins TRBV4-1 to TRBJ2-7; no DNA is available, so the TRBD1 call from TCRdb remains unchecked. The CDR3 has 13 amino acids. CDR1 and CDR2 (germline): MGHRA, YSYEKL. The CDR3 region is CASSPWDTYEQYF.

The rearrangement links TRBV4-1 to TRBJ1-5; the D gene TCRdb calls, TRBD1, cannot be checked with no DNA. The germline gives CDR1 MGHRA, CDR2 YSYEKL. The CDR3 has 15 residues. The CDR3 protein is CASSQRQGGNQPQHF.

CDR3: CASTLGDRGDTQYF. This chain uses TRBV7-2 with TRBJ2-3; TCRdb's assignment of TRBD1 cannot be checked, as there is no DNA. There are 14 residues in the CDR3. CDR1 is SGHTA, CDR2 FQGNSA, per germline. Full variable domain (outside the CDR3, taken from reference TRBV7-2 and TRBJ2-3): GAGVSQSPSNKVTEKGKDVELRCDPISGHTALYWYRQSLGQGLEFLIYFQGNSAPDKSGLPSDRFSAERTGGSVSTLTIQRTQQEDSAVYLCASTLGDRGDTQYFGPGTRLTVL.

The chain links TRBV9 to TRBJ2-1; TCRdb reports TRBD1, a call that lacks DNA to check it against. The CDR3 consists of 13 residues. Germline lookup yields CDR1 SGDLS and CDR2 YYNGEE. CDR3: CASSTGGKNEQFF.

This chain links TRBV18 with TRBJ2-2; the TRBD1 assignment by TCRdb is unverifiable without DNA. The germline CDR1 and CDR2 sequences are KGHSH and LQKENI. There are 17 residues in the CDR3. The CDR3 reads CASPGQGNPLNTGELFF.

The chain employs TRBV10-3 and TRBJ1-1; the TCRdb call, TRBD1, lacks DNA for checking. The germline gives CDR1 ENHRY, CDR2 SYGVKD. The CDR3 spans 15 residues. The CDR3 is CAVTSTGVPNTEAFF.

The chain links TRBV5-1 to TRBJ2-1; there is no DNA to check the TCRdb D call of TRBD2. Germline-derived CDR1 and CDR2 are SGHRS and YFSETQ. The CDR3 sequence is 17 residues long. This CDR3 reads CASSPGTSGGIWDEQFF.

This rearrangement joins TRBV6-5 to TRBJ1-2. Germline values: CDR1 MNHEY, CDR2 SVGAGI. This CDR3 is built from 12 residues. The CDR3 protein is CASGTVYYGYTF.